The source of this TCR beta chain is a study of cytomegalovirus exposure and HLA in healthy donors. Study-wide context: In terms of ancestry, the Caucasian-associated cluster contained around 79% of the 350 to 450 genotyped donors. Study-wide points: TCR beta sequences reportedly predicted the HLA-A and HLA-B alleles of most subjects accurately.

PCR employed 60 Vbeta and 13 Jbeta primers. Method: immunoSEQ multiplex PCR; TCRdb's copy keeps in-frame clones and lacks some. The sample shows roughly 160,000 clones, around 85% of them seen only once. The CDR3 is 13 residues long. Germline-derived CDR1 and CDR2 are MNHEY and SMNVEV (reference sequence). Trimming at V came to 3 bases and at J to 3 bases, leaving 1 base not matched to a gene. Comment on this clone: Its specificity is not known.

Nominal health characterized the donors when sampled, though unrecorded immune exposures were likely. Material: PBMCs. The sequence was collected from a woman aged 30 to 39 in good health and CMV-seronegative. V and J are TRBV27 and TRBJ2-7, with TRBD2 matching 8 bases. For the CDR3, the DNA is TGTGCCAGCAGTTTGCTAGCGGGCTACGAGCAGTACTTC. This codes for CASSLLAGYEQYF.